The 5 T cell receptor beta chains below come from one sample, sequenced in a study of blood T cell repertoires in COVID-19. Assay used: immunoSEQ multiplex PCR; TCRdb lists only in-frame clones, some missing. Here the sample spans 30,000 to 40,000 clones, approximately 78% being singletons. The sequenced material came from peripheral blood. These receptors came from a woman in her sixties or seventies with acute or convalescent COVID-19.

The genes are TRBV6-5 and TRBJ1-6; 11 nucleotides agree with TRBD1. Germline V gene data show CDR1 as MNHEY and CDR2 as SVGAGI. Unmatched junction bases numbered 7, after V lost 6 bases and J lost 9 bases. The length of the CDR3 is 15 residues. The CDR3 nucleotides read TGTGCCAGCAGCGACCGGGACAGGGGGGTTTCACCCCTCCACTTT. Its translation: CASSDRDRGVSPLHF.

The V gene is TRBV19, the J gene TRBJ2-1, with no clear D. The CDR3 spans 13 residues. Germline V gives CDR1 LNHDA, CDR2 SQIVND (reference sequence). The germline V and J ends were trimmed by 3 bases and 5 bases, with 8 bases remaining between them. The CDR3 region is CASSIGANNEQFF. CDR3 DNA sequence: TGTGCCAGTAGTATTGGAGCAAACAATGAGCAGTTCTTC. Using reference TRBV19 and TRBJ2-1 for the parts outside the CDR3, the full variable domain is DGGITQSPKYLFRKEGQNVTLSCEQNLNHDAMYWYRQDPGQGLRLIYYSQIVNDFQKGDIAEGYSVSREKKESFPLTVTSAQKNPTAFYLCASSIGANNEQFFGPGTRLTVL.

The V call is TRBV7-9, the J call TRBJ2-7, with TRBD1 matching over 12 bases. The CDR3 contains 14 residues. V lost 7 bases to trimming and J lost 6 bases; unmatched junction nucleotides: 7. The V gene's germline CDR1 is SEHNR and CDR2 FQNEAQ (reference sequence). This CDR3 reads CASTRGTGGLEQYF. CDR3 coding DNA: TGTGCCAGCACGCGGGGGACAGGGGGCCTCGAGCAGTACTTC.

The chain has TRBV18 and TRBJ1-2; TRBD1 might be the D (5 bases). V gave up 4 bases and J gave up 3 bases, with 15 bases separating them. This CDR3 region has 15 residues. The germline CDR1 and CDR2 sequences are KGHSH and LQKENI. The DNA for the CDR3 is TGTGCCAGCTCACACGGGGAGGGGACGGACTATGGCTACACCTTC. The encoded protein is CASSHGEGTDYGYTF. Variable domain in full (rest from reference TRBV18 and TRBJ1-2): NAGVMQNPRHLVRRRGQEARLRCSPMKGHSHVYWYRQLPEEGLKFMVYLQKENIIDESGMPKERFSAEFPKEGPSILRIQQVVRGDSAAYFCASSHGEGTDYGYTFGSGTRLTVV.

The CDR3, as DNA: TGTGCCAGCACCCCGTTCGGGTCGGTTTATGGCTACACCTTC. Encoded protein: CASTPFGSVYGYTF. The chain recombines TRBV5-4 with TRBJ1-2; D ambiguous. V lost 6 bases, J lost 5 bases, and 17 bases lay in between. The germline V gene has CDR1 SGHNT and CDR2 YYREEE (reference sequence). This CDR3 spans 14 amino acids.